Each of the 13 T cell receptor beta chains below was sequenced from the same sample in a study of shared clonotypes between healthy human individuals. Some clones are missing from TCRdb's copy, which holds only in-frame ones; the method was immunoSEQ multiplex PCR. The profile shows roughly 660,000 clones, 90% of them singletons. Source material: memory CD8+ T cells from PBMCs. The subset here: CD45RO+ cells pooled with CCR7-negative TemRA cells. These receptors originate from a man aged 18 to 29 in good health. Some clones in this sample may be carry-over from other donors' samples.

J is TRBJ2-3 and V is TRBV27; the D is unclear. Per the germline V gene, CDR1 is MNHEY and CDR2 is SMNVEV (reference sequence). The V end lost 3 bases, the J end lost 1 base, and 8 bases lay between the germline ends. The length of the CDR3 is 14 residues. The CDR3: CASSFGSRTDTQYF. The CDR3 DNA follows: TGTGCCAGCAGTTTCGGGTCTCGCACAGATACGCAGTATTTT.

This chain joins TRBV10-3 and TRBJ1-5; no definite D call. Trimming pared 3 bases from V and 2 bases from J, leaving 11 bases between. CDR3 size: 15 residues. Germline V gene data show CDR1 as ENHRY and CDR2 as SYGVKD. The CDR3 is CAISDVGVGNQPQHF. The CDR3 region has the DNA TGTGCCATCAGTGATGTCGGGGTTGGCAATCAGCCCCAGCATTTT.

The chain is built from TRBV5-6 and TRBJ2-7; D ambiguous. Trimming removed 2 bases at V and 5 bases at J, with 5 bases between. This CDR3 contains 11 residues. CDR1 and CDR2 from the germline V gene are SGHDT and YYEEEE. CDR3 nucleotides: TGTGCCAGCAGCTTCGTGCACGAGCAGTACTTC. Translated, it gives CASSFVHEQYF.

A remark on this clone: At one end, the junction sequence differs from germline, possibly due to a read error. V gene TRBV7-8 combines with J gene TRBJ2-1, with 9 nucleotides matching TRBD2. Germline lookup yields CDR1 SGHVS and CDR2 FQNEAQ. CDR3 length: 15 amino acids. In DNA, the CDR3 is TGTGCCAGCAGCCTAGCGGGAAGCTCCTACAATGAGCAGTTCTTC. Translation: CASSLAGSSYNEQFF.

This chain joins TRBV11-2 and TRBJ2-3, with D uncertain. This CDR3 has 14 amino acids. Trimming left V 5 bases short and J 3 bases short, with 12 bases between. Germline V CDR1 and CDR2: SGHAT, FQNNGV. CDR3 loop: CASSPRARTDTQYF. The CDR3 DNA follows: TGTGCCAGCAGCCCCCGGGCCCGAACAGATACGCAGTATTTT.

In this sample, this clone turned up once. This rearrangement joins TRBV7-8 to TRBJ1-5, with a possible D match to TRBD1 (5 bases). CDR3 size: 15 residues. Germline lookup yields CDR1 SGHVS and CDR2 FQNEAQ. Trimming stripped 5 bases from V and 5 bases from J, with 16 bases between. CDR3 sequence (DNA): TGTGCCAGCAGCCACCGGGGGGATTATTATCAGCCCCAGCATTTT. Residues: CASSHRGDYYQPQHF.

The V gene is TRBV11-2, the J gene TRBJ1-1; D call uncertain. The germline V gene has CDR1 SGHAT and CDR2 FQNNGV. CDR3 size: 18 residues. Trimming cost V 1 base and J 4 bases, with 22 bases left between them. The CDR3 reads CASSLVSRFSGSGTEAFF. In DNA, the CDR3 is TGTGCCAGCAGCTTAGTCAGTAGGTTCTCAGGCAGCGGCACTGAAGCTTTCTTT.

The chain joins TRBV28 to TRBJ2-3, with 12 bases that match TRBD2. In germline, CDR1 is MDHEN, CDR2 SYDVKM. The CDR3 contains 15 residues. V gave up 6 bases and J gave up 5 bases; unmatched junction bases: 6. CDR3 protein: CASRLTSGSLDTQYF. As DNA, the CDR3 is TGTGCCAGCAGGTTGACTAGCGGGAGTCTAGATACGCAGTATTTT. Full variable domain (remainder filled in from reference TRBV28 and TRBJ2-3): DVKVTQSSRYLVKRTGEKVFLECVQDMDHENMFWYRQDPGLGLRLIYFSYDVKMKEKGDIPEGYSVSREKKERFSLILESASTNQTSMYLCASRLTSGSLDTQYFGPGTRLTVL.

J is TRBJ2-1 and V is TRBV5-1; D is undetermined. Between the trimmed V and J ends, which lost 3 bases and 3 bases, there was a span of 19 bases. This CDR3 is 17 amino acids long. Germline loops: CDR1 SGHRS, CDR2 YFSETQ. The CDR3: CASSYSGMVGLYNEQFF. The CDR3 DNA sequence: TGCGCCAGCAGCTACTCCGGAATGGTAGGCCTCTACAATGAGCAGTTCTTC. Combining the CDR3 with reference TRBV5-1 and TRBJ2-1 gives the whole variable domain KAGVTQTPRYLIKTRGQQVTLSCSPISGHRSVSWYQQTPGQGLQFLFEYFSETQRNKGNFPGRFSGRQFSNSRSEMNVSTLELGDSALYLCASSYSGMVGLYNEQFFGPGTRLTVL.

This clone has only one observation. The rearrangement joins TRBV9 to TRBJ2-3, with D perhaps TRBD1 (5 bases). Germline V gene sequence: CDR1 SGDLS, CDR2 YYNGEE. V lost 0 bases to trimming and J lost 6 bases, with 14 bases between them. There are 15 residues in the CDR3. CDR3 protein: CASSVEGKVLDTQYF. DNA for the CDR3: TGTGCCAGCAGCGTAGAGGGGAAGGTTTTGGATACGCAGTATTTT.

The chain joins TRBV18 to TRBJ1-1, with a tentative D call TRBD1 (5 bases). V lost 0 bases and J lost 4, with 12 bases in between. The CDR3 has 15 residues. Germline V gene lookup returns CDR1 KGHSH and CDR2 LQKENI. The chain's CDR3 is CASSPPAGLLTEAFF. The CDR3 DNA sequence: TGTGCCAGCTCACCACCGGCGGGACTGCTCACTGAAGCTTTCTTT.

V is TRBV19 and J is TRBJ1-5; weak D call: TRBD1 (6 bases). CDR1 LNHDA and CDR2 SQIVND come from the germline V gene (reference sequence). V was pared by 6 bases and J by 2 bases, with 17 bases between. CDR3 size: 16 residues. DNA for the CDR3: TGTGCCAGTAGCCCGACAGGATCGTGGGGCAATCAGCCCCAGCATTTT. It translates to CASSPTGSWGNQPQHF.

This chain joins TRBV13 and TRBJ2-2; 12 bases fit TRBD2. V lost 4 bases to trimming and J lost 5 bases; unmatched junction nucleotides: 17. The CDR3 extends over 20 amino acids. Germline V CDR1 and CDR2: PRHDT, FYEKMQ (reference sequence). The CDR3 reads CASSSLDGLAGRVRTGELFF. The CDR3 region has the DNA TGTGCCAGCAGCTCTCTTGACGGACTAGCGGGAAGGGTGCGAACCGGGGAGCTGTTTTTT.